This entry concerns a single TCR beta chain. This sample is drawn from a study of T cells in localized non-small cell lung cancer. Germline lookup yields CDR1 SQVTM and CDR2 ANQGSEA. The ends were cut back, 6 bases at V and 6 bases at J, with 12 bases in the middle. The CDR3 has 13 amino acids. Measured with immunoSEQ multiplex PCR; TCRdb has only the in-frame clones, and not every one. The table includes fewer than 7,500 clones, approximately 45% detected once. The sequencing used lymph node tissue, collected before any cancer treatment. The chain combines TRBV29-1 with TRBJ1-6; no reliable D call. This TCR came from a man between 40 and 69 years old with stage I lung adenocarcinoma. In DNA, the CDR3 is TGCAGCGTGGCAGGTGGATTTAATTCACCCCTCCACTTT. Its translation: CSVAGGFNSPLHF. The whole variable domain, remainder taken from reference TRBV29-1 and TRBJ1-6, is SAVISQKPSRDICQRGTSLTIQCQVDSQVTMMFWYRQQPGQSLTLIATANQGSEATYESGFVIDKFPISRPNLTFSTLTVSNMSPEDSSIYLCSVAGGFNSPLHFGNGTRLTVT.